The present T cell receptor beta chain was sequenced within a study of response to subunit inactivated influenza vaccine. Study outcomes and limitations: Every seasonal influenza vaccination brings in few new T cells, the authors suggested.

TCRdb recomputed calls from the RT-PCR reads with MiXCR, one row per CDR3 protein. The sample consists of roughly 760,000 distinct CDR3 sequences, around 21% of them appearing once. A word on this clonotype: Its antigen is currently unknown.

Germline CDR1 and CDR2: MDHEN and SYDVKM. V dropped 1 base and J dropped 7 bases, with 19 bases sitting between them. The CDR3 runs to 16 residues. The receptor comes from a man in his forties or fifties who received an inactivated influenza vaccine. The sample was PBMCs from blood, taken approximately 5 days after vaccination. The chain links TRBV28 to TRBJ1-1, with no clear D. CDR3 loop: CASSLSALQLTSEAFF. The CDR3 region has the DNA TGTGCCAGCAGTTTATCGGCCCTCCAGTTGACAAGTGAAGCTTTCTTT.